The next 10 T cell receptor beta chains were all read from a single sample in a study of blood T cell repertoires in COVID-19. The data were produced by immunoSEQ multiplex PCR, yet TCRdb's version contains in-frame clones alone and is incomplete. The sample consists of 190,000 or so clones, around 88% of them appearing once. Sequencing was carried out using PBMCs or T cells enriched from blood (not recorded which). These receptors were obtained from a woman younger than 45 who had recovered from COVID-19.

The rearrangement joins TRBV4-1 to TRBJ2-6; possible D gene TRBD2, 7 bases. Per germline, CDR1 MGHRA and CDR2 YSYEKL. The CDR3 has 16 amino acids. The V end lost 0 bases, the J end lost 3 bases, and 9 bases lay between the germline ends. The CDR3, as DNA: TGCGCCAGCAGCCAAGACGGGGGGCTTGGGGCCAACGTCCTGACTTTC. Encoded protein: CASSQDGGLGANVLTF.

The rearrangement links TRBV3-1 (or the pseudogene TRBV3-2) to TRBJ2-2; 8 bases match TRBD2. CDR1 and CDR2 from the germline V gene are LGHDT and YNNKEL (reference sequence). V was clipped by 0 bases and J by 4 bases; unmatched bases: 1. This CDR3 has 15 amino acids. CDR3: CASSQEAGVTGELFF. The CDR3 nucleotides read TGTGCCAGCAGCCAAGAAGCGGGAGTCACCGGGGAGCTGTTTTTT.

The rearrangement links TRBV10-2 to TRBJ1-6; TRBD1 aligns across 7 bases. The V segment lost 6 bases and the J segment 2 bases; nucleotides outside the gene matches: 7. There are 16 residues in the CDR3. The germline gives CDR1 WSHSY, CDR2 SAAADI. CDR3 loop: CASRGTAVTYNSPLHF. The DNA of the CDR3 is TGCGCCAGCAGAGGGACAGCCGTTACCTATAATTCACCCCTCCACTTT.

This chain joins TRBV5-1 and TRBJ2-1; the D gene is possibly TRBD2 (6 bases). This CDR3 comprises 18 residues. Germline V gene lookup returns CDR1 SGHRS and CDR2 YFSETQ. V lost 0 bases, J lost 0 bases, and 16 bases lay in between. CDR3 sequence: CASSLGRATLSSYNEQFF. The CDR3 bases are TGCGCCAGCAGCTTGGGGAGGGCTACTTTAAGCTCCTACAATGAGCAGTTCTTC.

The V call is TRBV21-1, the J call TRBJ2-1; the D call of TRBD2 is as the table states it, not checked on the DNA. TRBV21-1 constitutes a pseudogene. The CDR3 is made up of 15 amino acids. The CDR3 sequence is CASSKMGRREEEQFF. The CDR3 DNA reads as TGTGCCAGCAGCAAGATGGGGAGGCGGGAGGAGGAGCAGTTCTTC.

This chain uses TRBV28 with TRBJ2-7, with 11 bases matching TRBD1. The CDR3 extends over 15 amino acids. Germline CDR1 reads MDHEN; CDR2 reads SYDVKM. After removal of 5 bases from V and 6 bases from J, the junction contained 9 bases not matched to a gene. CDR3 residues: CASSRTGTGGREQYF. CDR3 DNA sequence: TGTGCCAGCAGTAGAACCGGGACAGGGGGTCGCGAGCAGTACTTC.

This rearrangement joins TRBV19 to TRBJ2-1; the D gene is possibly TRBD2 (6 bases). V was shortened by 6 bases and J by 7 bases, with 22 bases between the two germline ends. The CDR3 totals 16 residues. Germline CDR1 is LNHDA and CDR2 is SQIVND (reference sequence). The CDR3 sequence is CASSPGAGSQRNEQFF. For the CDR3, the DNA is TGTGCCAGTAGCCCCGGGGCGGGGAGTCAAAGGAATGAGCAGTTCTTC.

This chain uses TRBV7-9 with TRBJ1-6; 8 bases align to TRBD1. V lost 6 bases and J lost 5; bases outside the gene matches: 12. The CDR3 covers 17 residues. CDR1 SEHNR and CDR2 FQNEAQ come from the germline V gene (reference sequence). The CDR3 DNA sequence: TGTGCCAGCAGTCGTTCCCAGGGGGCGGTCGATAATTCACCCCTCCACTTT. This sequence encodes CASSRSQGAVDNSPLHF.

This clone has just a few counts. The V call is TRBV29-1, the J call TRBJ1-1, with TRBD1 identical over 9 bases. The CDR3 loop spans 13 amino acids. Germline values: CDR1 SQVTM, CDR2 ANQGSEA. With V trimmed by 5 bases and J by 1 base, 2 bases remained unmatched. CDR3 bases: TGCAGCGTTATGACAGGGGGGAACACTGAAGCTTTCTTT. As protein: CSVMTGGNTEAFF.

The chain is built from TRBV4-2 and TRBJ1-1; 10 bases are shared with TRBD1. This CDR3 spans 18 amino acids. Germline CDR1 LGHNA, CDR2 YNFKEQ. V trimming: 2 bases; J trimming: 4 bases; junction bases outside the gene matches: 13. The CDR3 nucleotides are TGTGCCAGCAGCCAAAGACACCCGCCGGGACAGGGGCTCACTGAAGCTTTCTTT. Translating gives CASSQRHPPGQGLTEAFF.